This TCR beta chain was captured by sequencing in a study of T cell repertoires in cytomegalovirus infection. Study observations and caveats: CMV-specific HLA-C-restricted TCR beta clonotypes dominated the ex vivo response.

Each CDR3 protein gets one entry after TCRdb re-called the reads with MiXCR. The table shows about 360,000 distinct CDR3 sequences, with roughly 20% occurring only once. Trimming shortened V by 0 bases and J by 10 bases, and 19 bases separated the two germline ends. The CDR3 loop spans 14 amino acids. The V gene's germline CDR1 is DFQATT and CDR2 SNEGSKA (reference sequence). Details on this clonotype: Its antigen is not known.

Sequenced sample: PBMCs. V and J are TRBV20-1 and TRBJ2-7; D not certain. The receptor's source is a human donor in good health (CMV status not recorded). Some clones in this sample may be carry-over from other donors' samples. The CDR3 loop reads CSARDLLGWSTQYF. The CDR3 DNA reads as TGCAGTGCTAGAGATTTACTCGGTTGGAGTACTCAGTACTTC.